The clone carrying this T cell receptor (beta chain) was seen a handful of times. TCRdb re-analysed the 5' RACE reads in MiXCR, keeping a single row per CDR3 protein. This sample has about 350,000 distinct CDR3 sequences; 20% to 25% occur once, and the top ten carry roughly a fifth. Per the germline V gene, CDR1 is LGHNA and CDR2 is YSLEER. This CDR3 is 14 amino acids long. Between the trimmed V and J ends, which lost 0 bases and 5 bases, there was a span of 8 bases. This specimen belongs to a study of T-cell memory formation after mild COVID-19. The clonotype comes from a man aged 18 to 29 who had mild COVID-19 (a few samples of this study predate the infection). Cell type and time point are not known. V usage is TRBV4-3 and J usage is TRBJ1-5; D remains unclear. What was sequenced was PBMCs or a T cell subset sorted from them (not recorded which). CDR3 sequence (DNA): TGCGCCAGCAGCCAAGAGGTCGCCTATCAGCCCCAGCATTTT. It yields the protein CASSQEVAYQPQHF.